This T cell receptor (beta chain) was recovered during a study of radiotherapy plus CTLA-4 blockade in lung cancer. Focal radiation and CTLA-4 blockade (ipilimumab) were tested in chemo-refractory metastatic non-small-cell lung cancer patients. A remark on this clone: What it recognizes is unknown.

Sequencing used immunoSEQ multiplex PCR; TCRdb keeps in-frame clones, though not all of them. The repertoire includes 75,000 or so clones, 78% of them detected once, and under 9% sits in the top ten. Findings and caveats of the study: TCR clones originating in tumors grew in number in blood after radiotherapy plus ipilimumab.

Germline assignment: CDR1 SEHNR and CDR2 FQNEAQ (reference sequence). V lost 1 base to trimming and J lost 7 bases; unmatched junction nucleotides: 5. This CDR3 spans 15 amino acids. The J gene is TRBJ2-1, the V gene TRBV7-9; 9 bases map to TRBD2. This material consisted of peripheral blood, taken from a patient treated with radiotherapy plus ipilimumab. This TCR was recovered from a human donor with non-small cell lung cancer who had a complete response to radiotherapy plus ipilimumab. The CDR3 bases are TGTGCCAGCAGCTTAGTTAGCGGGAGTCGGAATGAGCAGTTCTTC. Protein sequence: CASSLVSGSRNEQFF.